The following is a TCR beta chain sequence with its context. Its matching antigen is unknown. These data are taken from a study of T-cell memory formation after mild COVID-19. Study as a whole: Largely donor-specific sequence clusters came from two donors.

Study-level results: Contracting clones, day 15 to 85, had balanced CD4/CD8, and later expanders favored CD4+.

TCRdb passed the 5' RACE reads through MiXCR, listing each CDR3 protein once. The sample carries about 120,000 distinct CDR3 sequences, 22% recorded once. Germline lookup yields CDR1 MGHRA and CDR2 YSYEKL. The V end lost 1 base, the J end lost 6 bases, and 10 bases lay between the germline ends. The CDR3 has 14 residues. V is TRBV4-1 and J is TRBJ1-5; no reliable D call. The sequenced sample consisted of PBMCs or a T cell subset sorted from them (not recorded which). This TCR was recovered from a man aged 18 to 29 who had mild COVID-19 (a few samples of this study predate the infection). Cell type and time point are not known. CDR3 loop: CASSQGASVQPQHF. The CDR3 bases are TGCGCCAGCAGCCAAGGAGCCAGCGTTCAGCCCCAGCATTTT.